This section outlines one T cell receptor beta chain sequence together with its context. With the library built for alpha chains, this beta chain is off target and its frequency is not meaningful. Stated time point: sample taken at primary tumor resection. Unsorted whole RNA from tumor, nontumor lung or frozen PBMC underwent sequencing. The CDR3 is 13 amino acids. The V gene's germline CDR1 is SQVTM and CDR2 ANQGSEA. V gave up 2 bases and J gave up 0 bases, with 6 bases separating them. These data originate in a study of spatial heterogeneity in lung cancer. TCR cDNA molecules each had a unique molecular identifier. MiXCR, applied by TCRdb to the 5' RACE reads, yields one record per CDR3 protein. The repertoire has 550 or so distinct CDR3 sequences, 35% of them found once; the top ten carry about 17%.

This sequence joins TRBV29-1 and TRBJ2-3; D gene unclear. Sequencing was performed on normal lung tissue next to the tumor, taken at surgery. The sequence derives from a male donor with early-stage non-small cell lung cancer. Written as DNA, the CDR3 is TGCAGCGTTGAACTAGGCAGCACAGATACGCAGTATTTT. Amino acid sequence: CSVELGSTDTQYF.